These 5 T cell receptor beta chains were sequenced from one sample in a study of neurological immune-mediated disorders. TCRdb re-called the 5' RACE reads through MiXCR, storing one row per CDR3 protein. Here the sample spans some 20,000 distinct CDR3 sequences, approximately 6.8% being singletons. The sequencing sample was made of CD8+ T cells from blood. All receptors derive from a woman in her 30s with HTLV-1-associated myelopathy (HAM/TSP).

In this sample, this clonotype turned up many times. The V and J genes are TRBV10-3 and TRBJ1-3; D gene unclear. The germline V gene has CDR1 ENHRY and CDR2 SYGVKD. The V and J ends lost 0 bases and 0 bases respectively, with 9 bases between them. The CDR3 runs to 16 residues. The CDR3 here is CAISESGTSSGNTIYF. The CDR3 DNA reads TGTGCCATCAGTGAGTCGGGCACGAGCTCTGGAAACACCATATATTTT.

This clonotype was found many times. The J gene is TRBJ2-7, the V gene TRBV7-2, with D perhaps TRBD1 or TRBD2 (5 bases each). Germline CDR1 reads SGHTA; CDR2 reads FQGNSA. The CDR3 runs 17 residues. The V end was cut by 1 base, the J end by 2 bases, with 18 bases between. CDR3: CASSLEDPGAETYEQYF. DNA of the CDR3: TGTGCCAGCAGCTTAGAAGACCCCGGGGCGGAAACCTACGAGCAGTACTTC.

By share, this clonotype ranks as medium-sized (0.01 to 0.1%). The chain links TRBV28 to TRBJ2-1; possible D gene TRBD1, 6 bases. The V and J ends lost 7 bases and 3 bases respectively, with 13 bases between them. CDR3 length equals 14 residues. CDR1 is MDHEN, CDR2 SYDVKM, per germline. CDR3 sequence: CASTRTDFYNEQFF. The CDR3 nucleotides are TGTGCCAGCACTCGGACAGACTTCTACAATGAGCAGTTCTTC.

The sample holds many counts of this clonotype. The CDR3 DNA sequence: TGTGCCAGCAGCGGGACAGCGGATAATTCACCCCTCCACTTT. This codes for CASSGTADNSPLHF. The gene calls are TRBV6-1 and TRBJ1-6; 7 bases line up with TRBD1. V was pared by 6 bases and J by 5 bases, with 4 bases of the junction left unmatched. Germline CDR1 and CDR2: MNHNS and SASEGT. The CDR3 spans 14 residues.

At least ten counts were recorded for this clonotype. The chain has TRBV4-2 and TRBJ1-3; tentative D call: TRBD1 (5 bases). V lost 5 bases to trimming and J lost 2 bases, with 19 bases between them. The CDR3 totals 17 residues. Germline CDR1 LGHNA, CDR2 YNFKEQ. CDR3 region: CASSSQSGLFAGNTIYF. For the CDR3, the DNA is TGTGCCAGCAGCTCCCAGTCGGGGCTCTTCGCTGGAAACACCATATATTTT.